This TCR beta chain was retrieved from a study of early T cells in non-severe SARS-CoV-2 infection (dated by TCRdb to the early 2020s). At the level of the whole study: TCR sequencing used bulk RNA from unsorted whole blood, so alpha and beta chains could not be paired.

The CDR3 spans 15 residues, from the cysteine through the phenylalanine. General findings and caveats noted by the study authors: VDJdb matching was skewed toward anti-spike CD8 responses and likely underestimated virus-specific expansions, missing private and CD4 specificities.

A case-control design nested within a healthcare worker cohort in London, UK, was used, with weekly nasopharyngeal swab PCR tests and blood sampling performed. Between 23 and 31 March 2020, the week of the UK lockdown, healthcare workers were enrolled and then followed up weekly for as long as 16 weeks. Libraries were built with 5' RACE. Reads for this sample came from a NextSeq 500. Unique molecular identifiers were attached to individual cDNA molecules in the TCR library protocol so that sequencing error and PCR bias could be corrected. Both TCR alpha and beta chains were sequenced, and tight co-correlation was observed between alpha and beta sequence abundances in each sample. On the study's bioinformatics: V gene, J gene and CDR3 annotation of TCR sequences was performed with Decombinator V4. Expanded TCRs were defined as changing significantly between any two time points under a Poisson model with p below 0.0001. TCR abundances were normalised to the total number of TCRs sequenced in each sample and reported as counts per million. TRAV1-2 paired with TRAJ12, TRAJ20 or TRAJ33 defined MAIT TCRs, while TRAV10 paired with TRAJ18 defined iNKT TCRs. A search of VDJdb, accessed on 1 November 2021, was run for TCRs annotated to CMV, EBV and SARS-CoV-2, with TCRs annotated for multiple antigens excluded. TCRdb reprocessed the public reads (quality trimming at Q25 with fastp, clone calling with MiXCR) and kept in-frame beta chains. Duplicate CDR3 protein sequences are folded into a single record with the most common DNA and genes. What appears here as the V and J calls and clone size reflects TCRdb's work, not the paper's. In this sample the table shows 46,000 or so distinct CDR3 sequences, around 4.1% of which occur a single time. The biggest ten clones account for approximately 3% of the sample.

This clonotype was counted at least ten times. It has no known antigen specificity. It is unclear where the CDR3 begins or ends on the DNA, so no DNA is shown, and the CDR3 is as TCRdb lists it. This chain is built from TRBV21-1 and TRBJ2-2; TRBD1 was called by the table and not checked on the DNA. TRBV21-1 is a pseudogene locus. The sequence derives from an adult who was a healthcare worker with PCR-confirmed SARS-CoV-2 infection or an uninfected control (not recorded which). Sequencing was done on a sample of whole blood. The CDR3 protein sequence reads: CASTSSGTAPGSCFF.